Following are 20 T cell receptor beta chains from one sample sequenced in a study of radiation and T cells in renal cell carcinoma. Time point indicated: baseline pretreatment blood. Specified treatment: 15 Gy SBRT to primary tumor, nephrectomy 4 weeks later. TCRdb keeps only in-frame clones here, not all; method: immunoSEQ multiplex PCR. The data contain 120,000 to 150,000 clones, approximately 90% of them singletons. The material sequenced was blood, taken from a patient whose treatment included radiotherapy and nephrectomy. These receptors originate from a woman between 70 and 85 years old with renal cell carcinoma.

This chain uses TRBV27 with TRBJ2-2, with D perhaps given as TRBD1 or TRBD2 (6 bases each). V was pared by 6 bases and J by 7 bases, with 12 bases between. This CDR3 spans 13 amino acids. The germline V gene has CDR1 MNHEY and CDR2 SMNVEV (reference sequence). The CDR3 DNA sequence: TGTGCCAGCAGATTTGGGGGGCGCGGGGAGCTGTTTTTT. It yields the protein CASRFGGRGELFF.

Here the CDR3 reads CASSLASQGGYEQYF. CDR3 sequence (DNA): TGCGCCAGCAGCTTGGCCTCACAGGGTGGCTACGAGCAGTACTTC. V usage is TRBV5-1 and J usage is TRBJ2-7; possibly TRBD1 for D (6 bases). The CDR3 totals 15 residues. Trimming took off 0 bases at V and 3 bases at J, with 13 bases between the two ends. Germline V CDR1 and CDR2: SGHRS, YFSETQ.

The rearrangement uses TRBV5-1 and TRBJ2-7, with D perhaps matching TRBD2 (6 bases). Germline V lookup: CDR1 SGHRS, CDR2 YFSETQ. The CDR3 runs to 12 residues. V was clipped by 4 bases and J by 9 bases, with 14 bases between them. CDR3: CASSTGLRVQYF. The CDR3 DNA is TGCGCCAGCAGCACGGGACTGCGCGTGCAGTACTTC.

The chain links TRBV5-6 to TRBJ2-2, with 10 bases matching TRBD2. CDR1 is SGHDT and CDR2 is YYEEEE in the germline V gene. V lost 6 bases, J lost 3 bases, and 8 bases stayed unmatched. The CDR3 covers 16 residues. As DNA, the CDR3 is TGTGCCAGCACCAAATGGCTAGCGGGGGACACCGGGGAGCTGTTTTTT. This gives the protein CASTKWLAGDTGELFF.

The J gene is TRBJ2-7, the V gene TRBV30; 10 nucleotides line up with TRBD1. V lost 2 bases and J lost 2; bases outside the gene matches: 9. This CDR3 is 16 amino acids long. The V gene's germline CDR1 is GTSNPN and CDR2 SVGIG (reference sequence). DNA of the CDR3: TGTGCCTGGAGTTACCAGACAGGGGGCCTAGCCTACGAGCAGTACTTC. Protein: CAWSYQTGGLAYEQYF.

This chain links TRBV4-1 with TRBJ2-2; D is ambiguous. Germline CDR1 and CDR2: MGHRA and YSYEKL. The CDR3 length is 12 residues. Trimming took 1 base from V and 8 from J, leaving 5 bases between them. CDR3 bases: TGCGCCAGCAGCCAAGCCCTGGGGGAGCTGTTTTTT. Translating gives CASSQALGELFF.

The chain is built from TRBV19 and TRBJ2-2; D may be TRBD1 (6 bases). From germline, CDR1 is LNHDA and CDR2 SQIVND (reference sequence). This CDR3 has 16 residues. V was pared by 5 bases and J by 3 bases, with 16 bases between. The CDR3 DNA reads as TGTGCCAGTAGTCCGACAAGGACAGCGGACACCGGGGAGCTGTTTTTT. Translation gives CASSPTRTADTGELFF. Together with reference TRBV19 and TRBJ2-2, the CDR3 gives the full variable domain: DGGITQSPKYLFRKEGQNVTLSCEQNLNHDAMYWYRQDPGQGLRLIYYSQIVNDFQKGDIAEGYSVSREKKESFPLTVTSAQKNPTAFYLCASSPTRTADTGELFFGEGSRLTVL.

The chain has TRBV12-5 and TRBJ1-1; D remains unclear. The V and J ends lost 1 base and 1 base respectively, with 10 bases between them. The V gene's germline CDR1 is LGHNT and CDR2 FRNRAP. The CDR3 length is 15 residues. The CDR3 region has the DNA TGTGCTAGTGGTTTGGCCCGGACGGCGAACACTGAAGCTTTCTTT. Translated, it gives CASGLARTANTEAFF.

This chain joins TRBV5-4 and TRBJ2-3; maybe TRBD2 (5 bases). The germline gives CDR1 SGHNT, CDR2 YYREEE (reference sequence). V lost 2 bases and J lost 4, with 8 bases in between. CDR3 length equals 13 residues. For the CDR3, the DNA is TGTGCCAGCAGCTTCCCTAGCTCAGATACGCAGTATTTT. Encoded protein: CASSFPSSDTQYF.

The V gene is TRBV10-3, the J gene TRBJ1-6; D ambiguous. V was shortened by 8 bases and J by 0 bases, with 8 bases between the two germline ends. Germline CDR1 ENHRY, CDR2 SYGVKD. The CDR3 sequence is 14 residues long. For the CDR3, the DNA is TGTGCCATCGGTCAGAGCTCCTATAATTCACCCCTCCACTTT. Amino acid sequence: CAIGQSSYNSPLHF.

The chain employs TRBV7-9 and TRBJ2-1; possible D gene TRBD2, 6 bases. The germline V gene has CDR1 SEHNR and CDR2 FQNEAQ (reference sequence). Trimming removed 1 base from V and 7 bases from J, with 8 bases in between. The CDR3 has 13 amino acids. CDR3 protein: CASSLVGGNEQFF. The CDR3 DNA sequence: TGTGCCAGCAGCTTAGTTGGGGGGAATGAGCAGTTCTTC.

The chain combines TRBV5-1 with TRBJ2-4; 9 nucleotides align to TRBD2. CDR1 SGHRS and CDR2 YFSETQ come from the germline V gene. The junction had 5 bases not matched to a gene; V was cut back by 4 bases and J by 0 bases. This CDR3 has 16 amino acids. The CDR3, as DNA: TGCGCCAGCAGCCAGAGCGGGGGGATAGCCAAAAACATTCAGTACTTC. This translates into CASSQSGGIAKNIQYF. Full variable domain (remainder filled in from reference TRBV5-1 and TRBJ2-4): KAGVTQTPRYLIKTRGQQVTLSCSPISGHRSVSWYQQTPGQGLQFLFEYFSETQRNKGNFPGRFSGRQFSNSRSEMNVSTLELGDSALYLCASSQSGGIAKNIQYFGAGTRLSVL.

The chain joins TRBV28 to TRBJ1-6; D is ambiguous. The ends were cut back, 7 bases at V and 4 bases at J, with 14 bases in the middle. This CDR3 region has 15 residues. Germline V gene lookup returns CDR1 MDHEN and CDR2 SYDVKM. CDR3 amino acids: CASNTLRGYNSPLHF. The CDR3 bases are TGTGCCAGCAACACCTTGAGAGGGTATAATTCACCCCTCCACTTT.

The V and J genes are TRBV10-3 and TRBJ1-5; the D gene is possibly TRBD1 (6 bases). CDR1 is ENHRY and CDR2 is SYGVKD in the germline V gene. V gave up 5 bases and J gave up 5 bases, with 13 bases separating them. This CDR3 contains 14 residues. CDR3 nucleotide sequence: TGTGCCATCAGTCCTACAGGGCCTGATCAGCCCCAGCATTTT. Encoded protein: CAISPTGPDQPQHF.

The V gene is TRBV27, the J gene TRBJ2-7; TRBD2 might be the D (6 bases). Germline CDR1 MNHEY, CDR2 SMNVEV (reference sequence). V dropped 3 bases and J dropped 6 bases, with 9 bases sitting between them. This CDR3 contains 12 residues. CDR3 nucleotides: TGTGCCAGCAGTTTTAGGGGACTCGAGCAGTACTTC. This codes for CASSFRGLEQYF.

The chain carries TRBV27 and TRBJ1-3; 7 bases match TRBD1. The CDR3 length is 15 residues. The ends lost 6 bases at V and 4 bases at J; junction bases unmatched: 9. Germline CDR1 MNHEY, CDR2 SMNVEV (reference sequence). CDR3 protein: CASSNFPGQGNTIYF. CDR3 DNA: TGTGCCAGCAGCAACTTTCCGGGACAGGGAAACACCATATATTTT.

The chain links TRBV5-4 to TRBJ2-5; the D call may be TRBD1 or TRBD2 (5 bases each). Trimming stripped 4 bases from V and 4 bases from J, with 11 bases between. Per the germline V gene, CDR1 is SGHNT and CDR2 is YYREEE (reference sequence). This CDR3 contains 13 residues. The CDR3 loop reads CASSPRGVETQYF. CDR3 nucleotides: TGTGCCAGCAGCCCCCGAGGGGTAGAGACCCAGTACTTC.

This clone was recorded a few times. CDR3 protein: CASSLGGVTDTQYF. The DNA of the CDR3 is TGCGCCAGCAGCTTGGGCGGTGTCACAGATACGCAGTATTTT. This chain joins TRBV5-1 and TRBJ2-3; D is unresolved. The CDR3 has 14 residues. Trimming pared 0 bases from V and 2 bases from J, leaving 7 bases between. Germline lookup yields CDR1 SGHRS and CDR2 YFSETQ.

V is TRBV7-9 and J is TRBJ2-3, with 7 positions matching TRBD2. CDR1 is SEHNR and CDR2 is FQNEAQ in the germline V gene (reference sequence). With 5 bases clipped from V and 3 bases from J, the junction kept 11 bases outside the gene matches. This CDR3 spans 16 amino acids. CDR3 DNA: TGTGCCAGCAGCGTCCTAGCGGCGCAACTTACAGATACGCAGTATTTT. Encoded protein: CASSVLAAQLTDTQYF.

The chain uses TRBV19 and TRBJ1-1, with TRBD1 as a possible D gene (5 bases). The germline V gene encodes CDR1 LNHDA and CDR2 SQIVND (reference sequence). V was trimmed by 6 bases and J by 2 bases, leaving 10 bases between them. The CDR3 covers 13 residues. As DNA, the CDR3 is TGTGCCAGTAGCACAGGACAAAACACTGAAGCTTTCTTT. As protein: CASSTGQNTEAFF.